This entry describes one T cell receptor (beta chain). This entry belongs to a study of blood T cell repertoires in COVID-19. Libraries were prepared by immunoSEQ multiplex PCR; TCRdb keeps only in-frame clonotypes and omits some of them. The data show roughly 80,000 clones, roughly 89% seen once. V shed 7 bases, J shed 3 bases, and the junction held 5 bases outside the gene matches. CDR1 is MDHEN, CDR2 SYDVKM, per germline. CDR3 length: 14 residues. The sequenced sample was peripheral blood. The sequence came from a woman over 75 with active or convalescent COVID-19. This rearrangement joins TRBV28 to TRBJ2-3; 9 positions match TRBD2. This chain's CDR3 is CASTVAGGTDTQYF. Written as DNA, the CDR3 is TGTGCCAGCACCGTCGCGGGGGGGACAGATACGCAGTATTTT.